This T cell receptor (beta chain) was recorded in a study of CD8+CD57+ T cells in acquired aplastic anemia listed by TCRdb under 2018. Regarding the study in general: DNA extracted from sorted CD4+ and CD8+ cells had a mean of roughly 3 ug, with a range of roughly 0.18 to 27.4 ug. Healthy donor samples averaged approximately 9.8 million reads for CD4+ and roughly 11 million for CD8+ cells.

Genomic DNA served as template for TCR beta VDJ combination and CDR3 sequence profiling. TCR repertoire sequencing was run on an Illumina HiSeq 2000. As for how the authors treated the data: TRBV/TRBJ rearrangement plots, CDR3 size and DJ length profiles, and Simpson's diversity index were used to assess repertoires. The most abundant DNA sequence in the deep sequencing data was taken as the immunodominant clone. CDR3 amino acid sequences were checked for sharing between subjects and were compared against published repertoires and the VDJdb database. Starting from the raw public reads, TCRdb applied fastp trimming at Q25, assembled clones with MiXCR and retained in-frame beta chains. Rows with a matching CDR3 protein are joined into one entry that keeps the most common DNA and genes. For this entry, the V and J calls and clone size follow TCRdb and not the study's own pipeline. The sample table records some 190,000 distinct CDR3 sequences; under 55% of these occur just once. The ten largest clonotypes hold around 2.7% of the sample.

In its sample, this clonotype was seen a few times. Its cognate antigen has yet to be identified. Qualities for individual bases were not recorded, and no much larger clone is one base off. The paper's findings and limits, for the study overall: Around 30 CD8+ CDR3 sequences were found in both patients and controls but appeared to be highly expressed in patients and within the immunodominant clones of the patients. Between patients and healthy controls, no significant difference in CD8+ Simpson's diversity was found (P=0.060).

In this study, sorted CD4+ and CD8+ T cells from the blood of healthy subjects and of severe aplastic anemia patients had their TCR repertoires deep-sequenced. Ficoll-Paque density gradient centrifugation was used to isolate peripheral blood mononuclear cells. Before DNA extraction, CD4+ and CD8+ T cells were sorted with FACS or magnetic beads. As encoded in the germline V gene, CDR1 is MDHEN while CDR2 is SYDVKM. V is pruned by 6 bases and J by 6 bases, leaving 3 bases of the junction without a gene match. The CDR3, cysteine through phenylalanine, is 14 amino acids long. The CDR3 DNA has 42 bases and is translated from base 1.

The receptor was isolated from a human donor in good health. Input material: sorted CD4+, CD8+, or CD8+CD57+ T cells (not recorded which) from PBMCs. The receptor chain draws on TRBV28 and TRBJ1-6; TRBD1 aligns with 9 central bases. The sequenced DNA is TGTGCCAGCAGACGGACAGGGGTTAATTCACCCCTCCACTTT. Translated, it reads CASRRTGVNSPLHF.